The clone carrying this T cell receptor beta chain has just a few counts. Its cognate antigen is unknown. This sample was included in a study of somatic mutations in cytotoxic T cells in rheumatoid arthritis. Overall study: The authors flow-sorted some V beta antibody-stained T-cell populations at nearly 100% purity, including V beta1+ cells that they sequenced for TCRB. The study, taken as a whole, reports: Statistical analysis of the slight TRBV07 underrepresentation in rheumatoid arthritis patients did not adjust for multiple comparisons.

The assay was immunoSEQ multiplex PCR, and TCRdb's table has in-frame clones only and misses some. The table records 20,000 or so clones, 80% to 90% of them present only once. Trimming took 0 bases from V and 6 from J; bases not matched to a gene: 8. Germline V gene sequence: CDR1 MGHRA, CDR2 YSYEKL. The CDR3 has 16 amino acids. This TCR was sampled from an adult with rheumatoid arthritis. Sequencing was done on a sample of CD8+ T cells sorted from blood. V usage is TRBV4-1 and J usage is TRBJ2-7; 10 nucleotides match TRBD2. CDR3 nucleotides: TGCGCCAGCAGCCAAGAACGGCTAGCGGGGGTGGTCGAGCAGTACTTC. Translation gives CASSQERLAGVVEQYF.